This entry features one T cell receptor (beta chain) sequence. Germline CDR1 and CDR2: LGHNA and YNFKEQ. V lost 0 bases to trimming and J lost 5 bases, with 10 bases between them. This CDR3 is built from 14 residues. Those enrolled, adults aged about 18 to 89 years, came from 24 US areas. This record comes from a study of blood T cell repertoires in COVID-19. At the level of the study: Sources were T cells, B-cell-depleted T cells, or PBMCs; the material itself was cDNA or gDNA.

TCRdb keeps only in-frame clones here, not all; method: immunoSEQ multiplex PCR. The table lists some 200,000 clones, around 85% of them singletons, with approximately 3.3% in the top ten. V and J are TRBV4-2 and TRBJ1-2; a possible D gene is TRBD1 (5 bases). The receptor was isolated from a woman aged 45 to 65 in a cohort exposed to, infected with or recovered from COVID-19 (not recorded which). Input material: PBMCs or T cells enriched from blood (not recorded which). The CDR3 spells CASSQDDRFYGYTF. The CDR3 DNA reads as TGTGCCAGCAGCCAAGATGACAGATTTTATGGCTACACCTTC.